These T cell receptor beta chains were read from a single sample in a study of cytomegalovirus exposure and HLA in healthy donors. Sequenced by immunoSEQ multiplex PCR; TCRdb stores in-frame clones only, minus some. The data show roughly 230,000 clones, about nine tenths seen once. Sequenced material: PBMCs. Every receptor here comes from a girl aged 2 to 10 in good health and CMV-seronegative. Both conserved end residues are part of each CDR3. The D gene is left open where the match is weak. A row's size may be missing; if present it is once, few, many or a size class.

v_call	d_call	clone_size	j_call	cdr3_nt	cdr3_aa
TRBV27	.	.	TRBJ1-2	TGTGCCAGCAGTTTGCGCGAGCGACTCGCCCCTCTCTATGGCTACACCTTC	CASSLRERLAPLYGYTF
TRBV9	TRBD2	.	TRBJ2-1	TGTGCCAGCAGCGTAGCGGGTTGGGGCGGGGGGATCTACAATGAGCAGTTCTTC	CASSVAGWGGGIYNEQFF
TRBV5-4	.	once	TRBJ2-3	TGTGCCAGCAGCCGAATGGACACACGAGCTAACACAGATACGCAGTATTTT	CASSRMDTRANTDTQYF
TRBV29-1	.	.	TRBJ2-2	TGCAGCGTTCACATTGGCGGGGAGCTGTTTTTT	CSVHIGGELFF
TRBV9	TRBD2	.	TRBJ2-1	TGTGCCAGCAGCTTAGCGGGAGTTGGCAATGAGCAGTTCTTC	CASSLAGVGNEQFF
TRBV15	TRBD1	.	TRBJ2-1	TGTGCCACCAGCTCCGGGACAGGGTACAATGAGCAGTTCTTC	CATSSGTGYNEQFF
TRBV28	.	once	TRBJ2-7	TGTGCCAGCAGTTTAGAGGCCCGAGAGCAGTACTTC	CASSLEAREQYF
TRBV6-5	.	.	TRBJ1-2	TGTGCCAGCAGTTACTCCGCCCTAGGGCGCCAGGGGGGCTACACCTTC	CASSYSALGRQGGYTF
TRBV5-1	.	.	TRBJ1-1	TGCGCCAGCAGCGGCAGGGGCGTGAACACTGAAGCTTTCTTT	CASSGRGVNTEAFF
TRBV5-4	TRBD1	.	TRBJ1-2	TGTGCCAGCAGCTTGGACGGCCAATCAGGGGGTAACTATGGCTACACCTTC	CASSLDGQSGGNYGYTF
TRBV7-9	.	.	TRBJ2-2	TGTGCCAGCAGCCCTCAACAGGACACCGGGGAGCTGTTTTTT	CASSPQQDTGELFF
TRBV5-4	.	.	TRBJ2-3	TGTGCCAGCAGCTCCCTGGATACGCAGTATTTT	CASSSLDTQYF
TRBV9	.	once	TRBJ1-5	TGTGCCAGCAGCCCGAGGACTCTAACCCAGCCCCAGCATTTT	CASSPRTLTQPQHF
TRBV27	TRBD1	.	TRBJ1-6	TGTGCCAGCAGTTCCCCCCCCCGACAGGGACTTTCACCCCTCCACTTT	CASSSPPRQGLSPLHF
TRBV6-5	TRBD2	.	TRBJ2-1	TGTGCCAGCAGTTTCACTAGCGGGGGCCTCAATGAGCAGTTCTTC	CASSFTSGGLNEQFF
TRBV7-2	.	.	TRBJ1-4	TGTGCCAGCAGCTTAGATCTAATGACAGTTAATGAAAAACTGTTTTTT	CASSLDLMTVNEKLFF
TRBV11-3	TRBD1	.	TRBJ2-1	TGTGCCAGCAGTCCCGGGACAGGGTCTAACAATGAGCAGTTCTTC	CASSPGTGSNNEQFF
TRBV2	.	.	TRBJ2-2	TGTGCCAGCAGTCTTGAGGTCTGGCGTCTCGAGATGTCGAGCACCGGGGAGCTGTTTTTT	CASSLEVWRLEMSSTGELFF
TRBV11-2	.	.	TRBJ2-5	TGTGCCAGCAGTTCTGGGGGCGAGGGTGAGACCCAGTACTTC	CASSSGGEGETQYF
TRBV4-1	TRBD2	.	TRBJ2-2	TGCGCCAGCAGCCAAGTACCGGGACTAGCCTCCACCGGGGAGCTGTTTTTT	CASSQVPGLASTGELFF
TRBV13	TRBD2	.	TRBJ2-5	TGTGCCAGCAGCCGACTAGCCCCCGGAGAGACCCAGTACTTC	CASSRLAPGETQYF
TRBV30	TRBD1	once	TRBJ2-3	TGTGCCTGGTCTACCGGGACAGCTAGCACAGATACGCAGTATTTT	CAWSTGTASTDTQYF
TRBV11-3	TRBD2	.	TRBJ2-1	TGTGCCAGCAGCTTAGAAACTAGCGGGGTCGCGAGCTCCTACAATGAGCAGTTCTTC	CASSLETSGVASSYNEQFF
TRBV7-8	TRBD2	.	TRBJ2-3	TGTGCCAGCACCCCCGGAAAGACTAGCGGAGAATATACGCAGTATTTT	CASTPGKTSGEYTQYF
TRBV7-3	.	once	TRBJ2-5	TGTGCCAGCAGCATCGCCGGGACTGGGCAAGAGACCCAGTACTTC	CASSIAGTGQETQYF
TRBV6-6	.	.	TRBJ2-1	TGTGCCAGCAGTTTTCCCTCGACTGATGAGCAGTTCTTC	CASSFPSTDEQFF
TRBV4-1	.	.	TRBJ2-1	TGCGCCAGCAGCTCCCATCCCTCCTACAATGAGCAGTTCTTC	CASSSHPSYNEQFF
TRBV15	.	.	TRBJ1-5	TGTGCCACCAGCAGAGATCGGCGGGGAAATCAGCCCCAGCATTTT	CATSRDRRGNQPQHF
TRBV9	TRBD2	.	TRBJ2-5	TGTGCCAGCAGCGTTGCGGGGGGGAAAGAGACCCAGTACTTC	CASSVAGGKETQYF
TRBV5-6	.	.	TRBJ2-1	TGTGCCAGCAGCCCGGGACTTCCCAGCAATGAGCAGTTCTTC	CASSPGLPSNEQFF
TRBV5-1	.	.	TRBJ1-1	TGCGCCAGCAGCTTGGGAGGGGGGGAAACTGAAGCTTTCTTT	CASSLGGGETEAFF
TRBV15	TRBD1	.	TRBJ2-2	TGTGCCACCAGCAGAGACCTCGGGACAGAGAACACCGGGGAGCTGTTTTTT	CATSRDLGTENTGELFF
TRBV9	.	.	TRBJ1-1	TGTGCCAGCAGCGTAACACAGACGAACACTGAAGCTTTCTTT	CASSVTQTNTEAFF
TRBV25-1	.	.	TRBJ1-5	TGTGCCAGCAGTGTGGGGCTCAATCAGCCCCAGCATTTT	CASSVGLNQPQHF
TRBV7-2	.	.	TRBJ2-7	TGTGCCAGCAGCTTACTCGTTGGGACAAGCTACGAGCAGTACTTC	CASSLLVGTSYEQYF
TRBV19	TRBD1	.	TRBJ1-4	TGTGCCAGTAGTATTTCGGGACAGGGGGGGTATGAAAAACTGTTTTTT	CASSISGQGGYEKLFF
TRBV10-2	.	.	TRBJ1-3	TGCGCCAGCAGTGACCACCCAAGGATACAGACCTCTGGAAACACCATATATTTT	CASSDHPRIQTSGNTIYF
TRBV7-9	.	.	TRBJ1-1	TGTGCCAGCAGCCGAGGGGGGGAATTCACTGAAGCTTTCTTT	CASSRGGEFTEAFF
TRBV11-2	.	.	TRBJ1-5	TGTGCCAGCAGCCCAGGTAGTGGAAATCAGCCCCAGCATTTT	CASSPGSGNQPQHF
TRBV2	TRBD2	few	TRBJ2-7	TGTGCCAGCAGCCTAGGACTAGCGGGGAAAACCTACGAGCAGTACTTC	CASSLGLAGKTYEQYF
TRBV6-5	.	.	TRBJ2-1	TGTGCCAGCAGGACCCTAGCGCTTGAGCAGTTCTTC	CASRTLALEQFF
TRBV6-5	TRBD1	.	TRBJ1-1	TGTGCCAGCAGTAAGACAGGGAGGAACACTGAAGCTTTCTTT	CASSKTGRNTEAFF
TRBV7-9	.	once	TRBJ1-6	TGTTCCAGCAGCTTAGACAGCTCCTATAATTCACCCCTCCACTTT	CSSSLDSSYNSPLHF
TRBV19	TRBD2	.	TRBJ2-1	TGTGCCAGTAGTCTAACCCCTCGGACTAGCGGGAGGGCCCATGAGCAGTTCTTC	CASSLTPRTSGRAHEQFF
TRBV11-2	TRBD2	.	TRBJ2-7	TGTGCCAGCAGTTTTAACTGGGAGGGGAAAGGTGGCGAGCAGTACTTC	CASSFNWEGKGGEQYF
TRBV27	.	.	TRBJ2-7	TGTGCCAGCAGTTTAAACCCCCCGACAGCTTCCTCCTACGAGCAGTACTTC	CASSLNPPTASSYEQYF
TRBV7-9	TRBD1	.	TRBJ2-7	TGTGCCAGCAGTACGGCCAGGGGGATGAGGTTC	CASSTARGMRF
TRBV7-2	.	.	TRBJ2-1	TGTGCCAGCAGCTTAGTTGGAGGGGCCTCATTGTATGAGCAGTTCTTC	CASSLVGGASLYEQFF
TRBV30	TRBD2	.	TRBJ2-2	TGTGCCTGGAGTGTAGGTAGCGGGGGGACCGAGGCCGGGGAGCTGTTTTTT	CAWSVGSGGTEAGELFF
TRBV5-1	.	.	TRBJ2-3	TGCGCCAGCAGCTTACCCCCCCCCGGGGAAGGTACGCAGTATTTT	CASSLPPPGEGTQYF
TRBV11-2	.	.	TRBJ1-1	TGTGCCAGCAGCCCCGAGGGGGGGGTGGGCACTGAAGCTTTCTTT	CASSPEGGVGTEAFF
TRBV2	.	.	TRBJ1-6	TGTGCCCGAACAACAGGGTTGGGTAATTCACCCCTCCACTTT	CARTTGLGNSPLHF
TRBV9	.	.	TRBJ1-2	TGTGCCAGCAGCGTTTTTGGGAGAGATGGCTACACCTTC	CASSVFGRDGYTF